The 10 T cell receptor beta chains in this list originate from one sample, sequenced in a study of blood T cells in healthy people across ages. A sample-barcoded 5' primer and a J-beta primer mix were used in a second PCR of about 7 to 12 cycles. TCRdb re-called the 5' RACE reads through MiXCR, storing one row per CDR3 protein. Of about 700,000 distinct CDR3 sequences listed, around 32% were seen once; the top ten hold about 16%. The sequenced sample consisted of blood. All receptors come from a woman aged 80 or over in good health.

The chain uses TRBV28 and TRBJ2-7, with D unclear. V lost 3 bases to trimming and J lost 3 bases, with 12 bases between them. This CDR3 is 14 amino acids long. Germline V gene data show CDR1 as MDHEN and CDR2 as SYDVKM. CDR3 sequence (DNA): TGTGCCAGCAGTTTCGAGACAAACGACTACGAGCAGTACTTC. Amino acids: CASSFETNDYEQYF.

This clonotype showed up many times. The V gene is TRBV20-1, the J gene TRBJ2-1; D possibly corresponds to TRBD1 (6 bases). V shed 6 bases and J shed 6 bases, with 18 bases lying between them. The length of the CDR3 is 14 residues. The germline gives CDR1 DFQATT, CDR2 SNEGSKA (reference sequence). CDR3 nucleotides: TGCAGTGCACCCCGGCCGAGGGGGAGCAATGAGCAGTTCTTC. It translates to CSAPRPRGSNEQFF.

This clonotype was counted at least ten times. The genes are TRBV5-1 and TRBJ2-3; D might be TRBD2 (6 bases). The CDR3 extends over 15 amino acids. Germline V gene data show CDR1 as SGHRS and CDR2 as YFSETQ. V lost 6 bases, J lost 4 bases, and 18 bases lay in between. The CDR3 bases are TGCGCCAGCACGCCCCGGGGGATCGGCGCAGATACGCAGTATTTT. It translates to CASTPRGIGADTQYF.

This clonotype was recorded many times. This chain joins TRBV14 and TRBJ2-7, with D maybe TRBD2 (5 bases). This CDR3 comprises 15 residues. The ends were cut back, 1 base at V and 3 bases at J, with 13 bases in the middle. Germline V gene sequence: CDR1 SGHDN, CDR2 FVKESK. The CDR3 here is CASSQAGKGVYEQYF. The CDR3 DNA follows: TGTGCCAGCAGCCAAGCGGGAAAGGGAGTCTACGAGCAGTACTTC.

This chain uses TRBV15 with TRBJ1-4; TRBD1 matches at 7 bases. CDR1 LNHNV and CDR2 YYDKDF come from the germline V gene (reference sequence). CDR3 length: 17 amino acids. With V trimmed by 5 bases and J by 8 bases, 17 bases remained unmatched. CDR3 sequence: CATSSRTGVMGVEKLFF. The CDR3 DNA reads TGTGCCACCAGCTCCCGGACAGGAGTGATGGGGGTGGAAAAACTGTTTTTT.

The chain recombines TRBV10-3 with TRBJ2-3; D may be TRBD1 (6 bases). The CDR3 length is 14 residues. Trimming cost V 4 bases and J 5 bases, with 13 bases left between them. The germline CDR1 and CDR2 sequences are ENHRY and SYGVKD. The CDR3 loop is CAISVQGPQDTQYF. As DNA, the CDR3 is TGTGCCATCAGTGTCCAGGGGCCCCAAGATACGCAGTATTTT.

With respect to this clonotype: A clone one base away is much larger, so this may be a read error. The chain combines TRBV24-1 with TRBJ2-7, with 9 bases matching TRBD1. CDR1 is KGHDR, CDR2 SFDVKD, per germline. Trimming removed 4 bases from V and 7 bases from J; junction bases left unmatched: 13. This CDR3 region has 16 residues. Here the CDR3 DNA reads TGTGCCACCAGTGACCCCGGGGGACAGGGTAGCAATGAGCAGTACTTC. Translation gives CATSDPGGQGSNEQYF.

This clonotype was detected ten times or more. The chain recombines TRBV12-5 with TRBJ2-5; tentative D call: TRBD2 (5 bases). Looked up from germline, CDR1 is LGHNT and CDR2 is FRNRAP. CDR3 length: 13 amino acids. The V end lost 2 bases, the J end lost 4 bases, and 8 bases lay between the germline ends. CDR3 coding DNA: TGTGCTAGTGGTTTGCTGAGGGCAGAGACCCAGTACTTC. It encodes CASGLLRAETQYF.

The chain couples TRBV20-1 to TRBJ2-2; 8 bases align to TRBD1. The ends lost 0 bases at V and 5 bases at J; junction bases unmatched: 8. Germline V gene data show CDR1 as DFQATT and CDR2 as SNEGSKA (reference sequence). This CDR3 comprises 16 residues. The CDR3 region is CSARDFATGGTGELFF. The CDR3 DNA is TGCAGTGCTAGAGACTTCGCAACAGGGGGGACCGGGGAGCTGTTTTTT.

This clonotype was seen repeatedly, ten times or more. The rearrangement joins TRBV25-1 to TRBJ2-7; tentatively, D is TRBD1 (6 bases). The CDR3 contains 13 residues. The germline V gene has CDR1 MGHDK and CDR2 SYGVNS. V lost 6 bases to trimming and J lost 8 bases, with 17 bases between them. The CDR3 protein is CASSTTGTQQQYF. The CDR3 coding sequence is TGTGCCAGCAGCACGACAGGTACCCAACAGCAGTACTTC.